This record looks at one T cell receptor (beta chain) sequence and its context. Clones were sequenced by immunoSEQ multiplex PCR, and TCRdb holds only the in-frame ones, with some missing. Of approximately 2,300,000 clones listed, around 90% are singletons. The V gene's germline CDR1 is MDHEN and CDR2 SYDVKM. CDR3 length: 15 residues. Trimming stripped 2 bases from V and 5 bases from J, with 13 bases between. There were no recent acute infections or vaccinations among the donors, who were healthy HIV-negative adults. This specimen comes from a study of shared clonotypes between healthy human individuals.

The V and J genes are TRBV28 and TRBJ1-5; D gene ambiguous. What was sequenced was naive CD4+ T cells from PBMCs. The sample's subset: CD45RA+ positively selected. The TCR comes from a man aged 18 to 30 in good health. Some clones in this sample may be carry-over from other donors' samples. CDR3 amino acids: CASSLSFTRYQPQHF. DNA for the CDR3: TGTGCCAGCAGTTTAAGTTTCACGCGTTATCAGCCCCAGCATTTT. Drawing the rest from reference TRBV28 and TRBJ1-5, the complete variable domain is DVKVTQSSRYLVKRTGEKVFLECVQDMDHENMFWYRQDPGLGLRLIYFSYDVKMKEKGDIPEGYSVSREKKERFSLILESASTNQTSMYLCASSLSFTRYQPQHFGDGTRLSIL.